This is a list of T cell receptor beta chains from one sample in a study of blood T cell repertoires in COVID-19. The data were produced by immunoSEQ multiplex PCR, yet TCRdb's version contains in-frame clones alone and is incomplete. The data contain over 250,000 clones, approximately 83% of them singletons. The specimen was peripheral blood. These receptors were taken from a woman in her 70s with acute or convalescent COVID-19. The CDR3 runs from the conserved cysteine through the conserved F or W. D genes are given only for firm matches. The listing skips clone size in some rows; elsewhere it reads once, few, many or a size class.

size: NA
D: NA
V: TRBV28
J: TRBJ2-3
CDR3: CASSEGRTSTQYF
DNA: TGTGCCAGCTCAGAAGGGCGGACTTCTACGCAGTATTTT

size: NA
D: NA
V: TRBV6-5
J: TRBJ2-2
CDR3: CASSWTRVNTGELFF
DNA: TGTGCCAGCAGCTGGACACGGGTGAACACCGGGGAGCTGTTTTTT

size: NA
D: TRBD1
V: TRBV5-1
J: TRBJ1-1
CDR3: CASSLGQSTEAFF
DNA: TGCGCCAGCAGCCTGGGACAGAGCACTGAAGCTTTCTTT

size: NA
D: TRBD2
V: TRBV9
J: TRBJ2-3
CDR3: CASSVDTGGPYTQYF
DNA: TGTGCCAGCAGCGTAGATACGGGGGGGCCGTATACGCAGTATTTT

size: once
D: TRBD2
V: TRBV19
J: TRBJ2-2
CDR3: CASSLGLAGGPGTGELFF
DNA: TGTGCCAGTAGTCTGGGGCTAGCGGGGGGGCCTGGCACCGGGGAGCTGTTTTTT

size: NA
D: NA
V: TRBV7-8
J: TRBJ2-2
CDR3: CASSPNSGELFF
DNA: TGTGCCAGCAGCCCGAACTCCGGGGAGCTGTTTTTT

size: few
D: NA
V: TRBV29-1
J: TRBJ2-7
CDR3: CSVGRGFEYEQYF
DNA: TGCAGCGTTGGTCGGGGGTTTGAATACGAGCAGTACTTC

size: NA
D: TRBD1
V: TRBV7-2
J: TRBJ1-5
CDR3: CASSPGTGLTPQHF
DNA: TGTGCCAGCAGCCCCGGGACAGGGCTCACCCCCCAGCATTTT

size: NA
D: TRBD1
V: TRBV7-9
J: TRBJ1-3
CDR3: CASSRDRPSGNTIYF
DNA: TGTGCCAGCAGCCGGGACAGACCCTCTGGAAACACCATATATTTT

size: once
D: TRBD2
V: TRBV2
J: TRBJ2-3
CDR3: CASSGRRGGFRPTDTQYF
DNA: TGTGCCAGCTCAGGACGGCGGGGGGGCTTTCGACCAACAGATACGCAGTATTTT

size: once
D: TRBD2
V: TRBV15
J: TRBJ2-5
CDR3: CATQSGGAETQYF
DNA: TGTGCCACCCAGAGCGGGGGGGCGGAGACCCAGTACTTC

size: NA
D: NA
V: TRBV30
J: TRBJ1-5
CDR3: CAWSVQGAQPQHF
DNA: TGTGCCTGGAGTGTACAGGGTGCTCAGCCCCAGCATTTT

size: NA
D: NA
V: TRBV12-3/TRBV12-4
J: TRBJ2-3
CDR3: CASTGSTQGSQYF
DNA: TGTGCCAGCACTGGATCGACCCAGGGTTCGCAGTATTTT

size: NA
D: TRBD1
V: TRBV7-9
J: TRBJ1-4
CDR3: CASSFRPNRGLRNEKLFF
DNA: TGTGCCAGCAGCTTTAGGCCTAACAGGGGTCTTAGGAATGAAAAACTGTTTTTT

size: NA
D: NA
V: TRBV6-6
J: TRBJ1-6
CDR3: CASSYSRDGNSPLHF
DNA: TGTGCCAGCAGTTACTCGCGGGACGGAAATTCACCCCTCCACTTT

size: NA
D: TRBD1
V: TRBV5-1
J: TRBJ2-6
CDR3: CASSARDSQSSGANVLTF
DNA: TGCGCCAGCAGCGCCAGGGACAGTCAAAGCTCTGGGGCCAACGTCCTGACTTTC

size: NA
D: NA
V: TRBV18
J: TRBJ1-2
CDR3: CASSPEQEINYGYTF
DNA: TGTGCCAGCTCACCAGAACAGGAGATTAACTATGGCTACACCTTC

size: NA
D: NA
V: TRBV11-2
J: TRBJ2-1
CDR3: CASSLDRWAGAYNEQFF
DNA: TGTGCCAGCAGCTTAGATCGGTGGGCAGGGGCATACAATGAGCAGTTCTTC

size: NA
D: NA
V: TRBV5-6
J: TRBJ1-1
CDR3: CASSSGDLLNTEAFF
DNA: TGTGCCAGCAGCTCAGGGGACCTGTTGAACACTGAAGCTTTCTTT

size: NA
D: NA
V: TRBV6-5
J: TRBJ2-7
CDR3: CASGFRGSRYEQYF
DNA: TGTGCCAGCGGCTTCCGGGGGAGCAGGTACGAGCAGTACTTC

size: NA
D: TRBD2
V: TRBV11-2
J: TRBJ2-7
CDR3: CASSLGTSGGFYEQYF
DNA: TGTGCCAGCAGCTTAGGGACTAGCGGGGGGTTCTACGAGCAGTACTTC

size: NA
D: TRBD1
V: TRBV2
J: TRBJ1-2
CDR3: CASTGRGYYGYTF
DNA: TGTGCCAGCACCGGCAGGGGGTACTATGGCTACACCTTC

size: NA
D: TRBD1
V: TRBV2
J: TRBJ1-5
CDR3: CASSGTGKGGNQPQHF
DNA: TGTGCCAGCAGCGGGACAGGGAAAGGAGGGAATCAGCCCCAGCATTTT

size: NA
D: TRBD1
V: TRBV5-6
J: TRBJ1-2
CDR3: CASSSTGVTNYGYTF
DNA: TGTGCCAGCAGTTCGACAGGGGTAACTAACTATGGCTACACCTTC

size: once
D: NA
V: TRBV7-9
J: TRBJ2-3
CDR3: CASSSTNGADTQYF
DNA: TGTGCCAGCAGCTCGACCAATGGAGCAGATACGCAGTATTTT

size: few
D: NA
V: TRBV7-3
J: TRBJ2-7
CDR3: CASSLLAVAYEQYF
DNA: TGTGCCAGCAGCTTACTCGCGGTAGCCTACGAGCAGTACTTC

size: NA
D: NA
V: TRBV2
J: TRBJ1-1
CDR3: CASSEWGVSEAFF
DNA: TGTGCCAGCAGTGAATGGGGGGTGTCTGAAGCTTTCTTT

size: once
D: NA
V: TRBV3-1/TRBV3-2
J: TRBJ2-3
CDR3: CASSLVRGGGDTQYF
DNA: TGTGCCAGCAGCCTCGTGCGAGGGGGGGGAGATACGCAGTATTTT

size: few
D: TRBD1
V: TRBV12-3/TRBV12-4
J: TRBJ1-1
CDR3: CASRGTGTTEAFF
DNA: TGTGCCAGCAGGGGGACAGGGACCACTGAAGCTTTCTTT

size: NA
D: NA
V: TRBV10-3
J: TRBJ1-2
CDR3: CAITTDAGGGYTF
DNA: TGTGCCATCACCACGGATGCGGGGGGAGGCTACACCTTC

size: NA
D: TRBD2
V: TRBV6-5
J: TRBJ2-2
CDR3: CASSKSGGAGGELFF
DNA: TGTGCCAGCAGTAAAAGCGGGGGGGCCGGCGGGGAGCTGTTTTTT

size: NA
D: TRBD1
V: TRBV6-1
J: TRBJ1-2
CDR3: CASSEQGADGYTF
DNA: TGTGCCAGCAGTGAACAGGGGGCGGATGGCTACACCTTC

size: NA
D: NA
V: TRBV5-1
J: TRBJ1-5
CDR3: CASSLEGLGGNQPQHF
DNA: TGCGCCAGCAGCTTGGAGGGACTCGGAGGGAATCAGCCCCAGCATTTT

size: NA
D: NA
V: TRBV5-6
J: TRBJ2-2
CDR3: CASAGRRAGELFF
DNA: TGTGCCAGCGCTGGGAGGCGGGCCGGGGAGCTGTTTTTT

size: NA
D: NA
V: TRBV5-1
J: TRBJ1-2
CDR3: CASSLGGSPNYGYTF
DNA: TGCGCCAGCAGCTTGGGAGGTTCTCCTAACTATGGCTACACCTTC

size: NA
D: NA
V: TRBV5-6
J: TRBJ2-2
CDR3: CASSLPSTGELFF
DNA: TGTGCCAGCAGCTTGCCCAGCACCGGGGAGCTGTTTTTT

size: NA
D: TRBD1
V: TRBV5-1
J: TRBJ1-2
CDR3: CASSRTGSHGYTF
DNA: TGCGCCAGCAGCAGGACAGGTTCCCATGGCTACACCTTC

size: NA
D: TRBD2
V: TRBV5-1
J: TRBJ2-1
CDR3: CASSLSGGAPNEQFF
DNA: TGCGCCAGCAGCTTAAGCGGGGGGGCTCCCAATGAGCAGTTCTTC

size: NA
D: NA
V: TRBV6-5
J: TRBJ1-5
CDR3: CASISVLSNQPQHF
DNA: TGTGCCAGCATTTCGGTATTGAGCAATCAGCCCCAGCATTTT

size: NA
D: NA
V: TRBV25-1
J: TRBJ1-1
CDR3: CASKRGGDTEAFF
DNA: TGTGCCAGCAAAAGGGGGGGGGACACTGAAGCTTTCTTT

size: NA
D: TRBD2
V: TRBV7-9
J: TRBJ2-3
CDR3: CASRALNGGKTDTQYF
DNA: TGTGCCAGCAGGGCCCTTAACGGGGGGAAGACAGATACGCAGTATTTT

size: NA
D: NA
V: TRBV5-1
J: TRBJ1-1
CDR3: CASSSGGGALRAFF
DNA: TGCGCCAGCAGCTCGGGAGGGGGGGCCCTTCGGGCTTTCTTT

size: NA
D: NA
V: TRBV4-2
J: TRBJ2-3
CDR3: CASSQDPRAPDTQYF
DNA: TGTGCCAGCAGCCAAGATCCCAGGGCGCCAGATACGCAGTATTTT

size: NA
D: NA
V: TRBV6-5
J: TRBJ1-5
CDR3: CASRIIDSANQPQHF
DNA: TGTGCCAGCAGGATAATTGACAGTGCCAATCAGCCCCAGCATTTT

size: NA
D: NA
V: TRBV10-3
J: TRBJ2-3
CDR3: CAISARATTDTQYF
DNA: TGTGCCATCAGTGCCAGGGCGACCACAGATACGCAGTATTTT

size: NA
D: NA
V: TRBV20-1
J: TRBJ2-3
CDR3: CSALSGDTQYF
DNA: TGCAGTGCCCTCAGTGGAGATACGCAGTATTTT

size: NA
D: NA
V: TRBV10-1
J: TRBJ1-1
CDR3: CASSESLSIGGNTEAFF
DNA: TGCGCCAGCAGTGAGTCGCTTTCCATAGGGGGGAACACTGAAGCTTTCTTT

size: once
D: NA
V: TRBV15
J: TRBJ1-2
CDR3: CATSRGLQLNYGYTF
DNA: TGTGCCACCAGCAGAGGTCTCCAACTTAACTATGGCTACACCTTC

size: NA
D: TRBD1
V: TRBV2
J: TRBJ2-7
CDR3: CASSDRTGRSYEQYF
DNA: TGTGCCAGCAGTGATCGGACAGGGCGCTCCTACGAGCAGTACTTC

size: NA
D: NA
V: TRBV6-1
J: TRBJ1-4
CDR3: CASSERGQIREKLFF
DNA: TGTGCCAGCAGTGAACGAGGACAGATCCGGGAAAAACTGTTTTTT

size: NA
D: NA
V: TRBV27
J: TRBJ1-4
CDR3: CASSPPGTATEKLFF
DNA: TGTGCCAGCAGTCCTCCAGGCACCGCCACCGAAAAACTGTTTTTT